The T cell receptor (beta chain) under discussion was sequenced for a study of cytomegalovirus exposure and HLA in healthy donors. It was with 60 Vbeta and 13 Jbeta primers that the PCR ran. This table comes from immunoSEQ multiplex PCR, and its TCRdb copy is limited to in-frame clones, with some not included. The repertoire holds about 130,000 clones, with approximately 79% as singletons. This clone was detected only a few times. What was sequenced was PBMCs. This TCR was recovered from a man aged 50 to 59 in good health and CMV-seropositive.

The CDR3 loop reads CASSRDRGLYEQYF. DNA of the CDR3: TGTGCCAGCAGCCGGGACAGGGGATTATACGAGCAGTACTTC. V is TRBV6-1 and J is TRBJ2-7, with 10 nucleotides matching TRBD1. Germline V gene lookup returns CDR1 MNHNS and CDR2 SASEGT. CDR3 length: 14 residues. V shed 6 bases and J 4 bases; nucleotides not matched to a gene: 6.